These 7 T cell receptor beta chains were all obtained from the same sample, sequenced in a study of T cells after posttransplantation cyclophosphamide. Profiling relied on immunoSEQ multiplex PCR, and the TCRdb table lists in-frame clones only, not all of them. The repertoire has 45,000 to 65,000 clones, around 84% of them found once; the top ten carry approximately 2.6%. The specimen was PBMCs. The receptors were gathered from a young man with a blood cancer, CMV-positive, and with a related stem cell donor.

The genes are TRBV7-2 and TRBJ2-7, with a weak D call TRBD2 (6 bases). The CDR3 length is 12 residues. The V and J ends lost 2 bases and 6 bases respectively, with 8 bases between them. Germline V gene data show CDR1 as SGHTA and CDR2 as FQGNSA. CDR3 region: CASSLLRGEQYF. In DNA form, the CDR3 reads TGTGCCAGCAGCTTATTGCGGGGCGAGCAGTACTTC.

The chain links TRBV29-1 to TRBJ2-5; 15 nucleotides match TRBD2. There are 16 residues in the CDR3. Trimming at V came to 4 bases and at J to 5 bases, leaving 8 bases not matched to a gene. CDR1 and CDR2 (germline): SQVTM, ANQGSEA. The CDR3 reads CSVGPGLAGGRETQYF. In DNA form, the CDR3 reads TGCAGCGTTGGCCCGGGACTAGCGGGAGGACGGGAGACCCAGTACTTC.

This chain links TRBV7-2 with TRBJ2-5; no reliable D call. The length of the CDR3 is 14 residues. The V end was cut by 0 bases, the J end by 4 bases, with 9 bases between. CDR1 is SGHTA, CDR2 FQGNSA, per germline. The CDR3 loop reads CASSLAGSGETQYF. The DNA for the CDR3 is TGTGCCAGCAGCTTAGCGGGTTCAGGAGAGACCCAGTACTTC.

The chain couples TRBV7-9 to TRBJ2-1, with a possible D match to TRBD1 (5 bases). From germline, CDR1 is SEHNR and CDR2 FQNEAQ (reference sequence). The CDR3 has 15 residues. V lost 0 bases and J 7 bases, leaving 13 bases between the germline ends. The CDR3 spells CASSLASSGMNEQFF. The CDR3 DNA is TGTGCCAGCAGCTTAGCGTCGTCAGGGATGAATGAGCAGTTCTTC.

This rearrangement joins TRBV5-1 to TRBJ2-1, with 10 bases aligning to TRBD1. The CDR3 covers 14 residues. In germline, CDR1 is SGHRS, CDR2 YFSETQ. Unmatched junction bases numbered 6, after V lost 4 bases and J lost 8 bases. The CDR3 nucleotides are TGCGCCAGCAGCCCGGGACAGGGGTACCATGAGCAGTTCTTC. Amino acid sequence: CASSPGQGYHEQFF.

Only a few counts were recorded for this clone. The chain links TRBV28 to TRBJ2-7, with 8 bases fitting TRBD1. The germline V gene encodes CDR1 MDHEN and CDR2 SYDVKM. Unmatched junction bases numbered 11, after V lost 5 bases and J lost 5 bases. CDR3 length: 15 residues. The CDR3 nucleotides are TGTGCCAGCAGTCAAGGCGGACAGGGCGGCCACGAGCAGTACTTC. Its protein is CASSQGGQGGHEQYF.

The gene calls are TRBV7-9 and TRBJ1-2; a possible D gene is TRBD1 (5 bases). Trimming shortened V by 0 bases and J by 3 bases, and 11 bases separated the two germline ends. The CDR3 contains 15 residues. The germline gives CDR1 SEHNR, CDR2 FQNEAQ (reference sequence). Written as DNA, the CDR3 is TGTGCCAGCAGCTTAGCTAGCGGGGCCCACTATGGCTACACCTTC. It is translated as CASSLASGAHYGYTF.